Listed below are T cell receptor beta chains from one sample, sequenced in a study of control samples from healthy donors and cancer patients. Libraries were prepared by immunoSEQ multiplex PCR; TCRdb keeps only in-frame clonotypes and omits some of them. The sample records about 110,000 clones, just under 85% being singletons. Input material: blood. Receptors originate from a man aged 18 to 29 in good health. The CDR3 runs from the conserved cysteine through the conserved F or W. The D gene is left open where the match is weak. Clone sizes are given selectively: once, few, many, or a class where the clone is expanded.

d_call,v_call,clone_size,j_call,cdr3_length,cdr3_nt,cdr3_aa
-,TRBV7-9,-,TRBJ1-2,11,TGTGCCAGCAGCCCCCTCTATGGCTACACCTTC,CASSPLYGYTF
TRBD1,TRBV7-9,-,TRBJ1-2,16,TGTGCCAGCAGCCCAGCAGGGGGCCTCCTTTTCTATGGCTACACCTTC,CASSPAGGLLFYGYTF
-,TRBV19,-,TRBJ2-6,16,TGTGCCAGTAGTATAGATAAGTCCTCTGGGGCCAACGTCCTGACTTTC,CASSIDKSSGANVLTF
-,TRBV11-2,-,TRBJ2-3,12,TGTGCCAGCAGCTTAGTCCCCCTAGTGCAGTATTTT,CASSLVPLVQYF
-,TRBV6-2/TRBV6-3,-,TRBJ1-2,13,TGTGCCAGCAGTTACAACGGGGCGGCTGGCTACACCTTC,CASSYNGAAGYTF
-,TRBV12-3/TRBV12-4,-,TRBJ1-1,13,TGTGCCAGCAGCCTGTCTCAGGGAAGTGAAGCTTTCTTT,CASSLSQGSEAFF
-,TRBV19,-,TRBJ1-5,14,TGTGCCAGTAGTATTGATGCCAGCAATCAGCCCCAGCATTTT,CASSIDASNQPQHF
-,TRBV11-3,medium-sized,TRBJ1-1,12,TGTGCCAGCAGCTTGCAGGGCGGTGAAGCTTTCTTT,CASSLQGGEAFF
TRBD1,TRBV28,-,TRBJ2-5,13,TGTGCCAGCAGTTTATACAGGGGAGAGACCCAGTACTTC,CASSLYRGETQYF
-,TRBV18,-,TRBJ2-5,15,TGTGCCAGCTCGAACCAGGGCACGGACCAAGAGACCCAGTACTTC,CASSNQGTDQETQYF
TRBD2,TRBV3-1/TRBV3-2,-,TRBJ2-3,18,TGTGCCAGCAGCCACCATTCCCCGACTAGCGGGAACACAGATACGCAGTATTTT,CASSHHSPTSGNTDTQYF
TRBD1,TRBV7-9,-,TRBJ1-2,17,TGTGCCAGCAGCGGCGGCCGGGACAGCCTTTCTAACTATGGCTACACCTTC,CASSGGRDSLSNYGYTF
-,TRBV7-2,-,TRBJ1-1,14,TGTGCCAGCAGCCCCCTCTGGTGGAACACTGAAGCTTTCTTT,CASSPLWWNTEAFF
-,TRBV4-2,few,TRBJ2-2,15,TGTGCCAGCAGCTTAGGGACTTTGAACACCGGGGAGCTGTTTTTT,CASSLGTLNTGELFF
-,TRBV3-1/TRBV3-2,-,TRBJ2-3,17,TGTGCCAGCAGCCCGCGTCGGGGGGCTCCAAGCACAGATACGCAGTATTTT,CASSPRRGAPSTDTQYF
-,TRBV9,-,TRBJ2-5,13,TGTGCCAGCAAATCCAGGGAGGTCGAGACCCAGTACTTC,CASKSREVETQYF
-,TRBV5-1,-,TRBJ1-1,14,TGCGCCAGCAGCCTACAGGGCTTGGGCACTGAAGCTTTCTTT,CASSLQGLGTEAFF
-,TRBV5-1,-,TRBJ1-6,13,TGCGCCAGCAGCTTGGTAGGGATGTCACCCCTCCACTTT,CASSLVGMSPLHF
-,TRBV9,-,TRBJ1-1,14,TGTGCCAGCAGCGTAAGGCTAGATGAGACTGAAGCTTTCTTT,CASSVRLDETEAFF
TRBD1,TRBV6-5,-,TRBJ2-1,16,TGTGCCAGCAGTTACTCGGGGACAGGGGTACTCAATGAGCAGTTCTTC,CASSYSGTGVLNEQFF
-,TRBV19,-,TRBJ1-1,17,TGTGCCAGTAGTATAAGGCAGGGTGGGTCCCGATTCACTGAAGCTTTCTTT,CASSIRQGGSRFTEAFF
-,TRBV5-5,-,TRBJ1-2,15,TGTGCCAGCAGCCCCTTCCCGGGCCCTAACTATGGCTACACCTTC,CASSPFPGPNYGYTF
TRBD1,TRBV10-1,-,TRBJ2-1,13,TGCGCCAGCAGTGCAGGACAGGGGATACAGCAGTTCTTC,CASSAGQGIQQFF
TRBD1,TRBV29-1,-,TRBJ1-2,14,TGCAGCGCAGGACAGGGGGAGAGAAACTATGGCTACACCTTC,CSAGQGERNYGYTF
-,TRBV18,-,TRBJ1-5,14,TGTGCCAGCTCACCACGGGGGGTGGATCAGCCCCAGCATTTT,CASSPRGVDQPQHF
-,TRBV28,-,TRBJ1-1,14,TGTGCCAGCCGGGCCCTCGGAAGGAACACTGAAGCTTTCTTT,CASRALGRNTEAFF
-,TRBV28,-,TRBJ2-3,13,TGTGCCAGCAGTTTAATAGGAACAGATACGCAGTATTTT,CASSLIGTDTQYF
TRBD1,TRBV29-1,-,TRBJ2-3,13,TGCAGCGTTGCAGGGGGCGCTTCGGATACGCAGTATTTT,CSVAGGASDTQYF
-,TRBV7-6,-,TRBJ1-3,18,TGTGCCAGCAGCTTAGCGAGTCCAGCGTTCTCCTCTGGAAACACCATATATTTT,CASSLASPAFSSGNTIYF